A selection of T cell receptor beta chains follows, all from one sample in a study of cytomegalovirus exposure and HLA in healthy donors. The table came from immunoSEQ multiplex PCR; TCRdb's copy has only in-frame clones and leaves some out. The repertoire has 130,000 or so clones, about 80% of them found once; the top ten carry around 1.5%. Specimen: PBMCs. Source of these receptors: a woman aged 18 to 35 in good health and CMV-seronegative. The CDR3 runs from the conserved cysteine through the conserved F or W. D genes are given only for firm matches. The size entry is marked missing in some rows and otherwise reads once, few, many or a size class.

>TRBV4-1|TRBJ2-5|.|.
TGCGCCAGCAGCCAAGGACAGGCCCAAGAGACCCAGTACTTC
CASSQGQAQETQYF
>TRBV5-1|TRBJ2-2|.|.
TGCGCCAGCAGCTTACCCGGGACATCGAACACCGGGGAGCTGTTTTTT
CASSLPGTSNTGELFF
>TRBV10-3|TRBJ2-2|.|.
TGTGCCATCAGTGACATTCAGGGCAGGGGCTCAACCGGGGAGCTGTTTTTT
CAISDIQGRGSTGELFF
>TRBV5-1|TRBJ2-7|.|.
TGCGCCAGCAGTTATTTTAATTGGACAGTATACGAGCAGTACTTC
CASSYFNWTVYEQYF
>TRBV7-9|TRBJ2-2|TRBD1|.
TGTGCCAGCAGCCTCCTCCTGCAGGGGGAAGGCGGGGAGCTGTTTTTT
CASSLLLQGEGGELFF
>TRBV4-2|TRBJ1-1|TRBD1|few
TGTGCCAGCAGCCCGACAGGGGACTTGAACACTGAAGCTTTCTTT
CASSPTGDLNTEAFF
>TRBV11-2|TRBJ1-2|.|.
TGTGCCAGCAGCCCGACGACAGGTAGTGTGCGGGGCTACACCTTC
CASSPTTGSVRGYTF
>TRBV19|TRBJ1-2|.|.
TGTGCCAGTAGTACTCAAGACAGCCTGGTCCATGGCTACACCTTC
CASSTQDSLVHGYTF
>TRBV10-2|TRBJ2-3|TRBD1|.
TGCGCCAGCCCACCCCCAGGGGGTGGCACAGATACGCAGTATTTT
CASPPPGGGTDTQYF
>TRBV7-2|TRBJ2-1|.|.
TGTGCCAGCAGCCCCGGTAATAACAATGAGCAGTTCTTC
CASSPGNNNEQFF
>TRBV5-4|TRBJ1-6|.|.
TGTGCCAGCAGCAGATCGGACAAGGCTAATTCACCCCTCCACTTT
CASSRSDKANSPLHF
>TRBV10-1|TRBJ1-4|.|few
TGCGCCAGCAGGGCAGGGATTGGTGAAAAACTGTTTTTT
CASRAGIGEKLFF
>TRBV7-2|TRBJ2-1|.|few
TGTGCCAGCAGCTTATCCTTTAACAATGAGCAGTTCTTC
CASSLSFNNEQFF
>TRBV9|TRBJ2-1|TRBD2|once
TGTGCCAGCAGCGCCCGGGAGCGGGGCTACAATGAGCAGTTCTTC
CASSARERGYNEQFF
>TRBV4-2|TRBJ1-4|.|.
TGTGCCAGCAGCCAAGGTCCCGCGGAAAAACTGTTTTTT
CASSQGPAEKLFF
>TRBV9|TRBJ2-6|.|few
TGTGCCAGCAGCGTAGAAATCACTGGGGCCAACGTCCTGACTTTC
CASSVEITGANVLTF
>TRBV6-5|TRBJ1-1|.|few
TGTGCCAGCAGTTACAGAGACACTGAAGCTTTCTTT
CASSYRDTEAFF
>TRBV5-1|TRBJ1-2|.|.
TGCGCCAGCAGCCCCGCCCCCGCCCAGGGCTATGGCTACACCTTC
CASSPAPAQGYGYTF
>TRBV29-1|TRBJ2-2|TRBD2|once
TGCAGCGTGACTAGCGGGGGGCCGAACACCGGGGAGCTGTTTTTT
CSVTSGGPNTGELFF
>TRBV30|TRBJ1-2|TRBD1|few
TGTGCCTGGAGCCGGGACAGGGGAGAAGATGGCTACACCTTC
CAWSRDRGEDGYTF
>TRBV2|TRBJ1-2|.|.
TGTGCCAGCAAGGACATCCCAGTCCGCGGCTACACCTTC
CASKDIPVRGYTF
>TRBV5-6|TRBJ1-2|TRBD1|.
TGTGCCAGCAGCACCGGACAGGGGTACGGCTACACCTTC
CASSTGQGYGYTF
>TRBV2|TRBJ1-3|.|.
TGTGCCAGCAGTGGGACAGAGGCTGGAAACACCATATATTTT
CASSGTEAGNTIYF
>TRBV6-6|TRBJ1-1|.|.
TGTGCCAGCAGTTCACAGGCGAACACTGAAGCTTTCTTT
CASSSQANTEAFF
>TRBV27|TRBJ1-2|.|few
TGTGCCAGCAGTCCCCCCCTGGGGCTCGGGGGCTACACCTTC
CASSPPLGLGGYTF
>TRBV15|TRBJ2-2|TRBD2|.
TGTGCCACCAGCAGATCAAGGCAAGCGGGACCCTTCACCGGGGAGCTGTTTTTT
CATSRSRQAGPFTGELFF
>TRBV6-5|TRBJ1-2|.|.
TGTGCCAGCAGCCGGTACTCCGGGACTCCGAATGGCTACACCTTC
CASSRYSGTPNGYTF
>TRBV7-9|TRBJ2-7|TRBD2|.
TGTGCCAGCAGCACCCAACTAGCGGGAGCCGCCTACGAGCAGTACTTC
CASSTQLAGAAYEQYF
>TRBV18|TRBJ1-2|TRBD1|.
TGTGCCAGCTCACTACTCTTGCAAGATGGGACAGACCCCTATGGCTACACCTTC
CASSLLLQDGTDPYGYTF
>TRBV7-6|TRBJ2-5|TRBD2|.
TGTGCCAGCAGCCGACTGAGCGGGGGGCTAACTCAAGAGACCCAGTACTTC
CASSRLSGGLTQETQYF
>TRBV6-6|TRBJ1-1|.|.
TGTGCCAGCAGTTCAGGAGGGAGCACTGAAGCTTTCTTT
CASSSGGSTEAFF
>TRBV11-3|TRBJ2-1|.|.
TGTGCCAGCAGCTTAATCGGCGGCGGCTACAATGAGCAGTTCTTC
CASSLIGGGYNEQFF
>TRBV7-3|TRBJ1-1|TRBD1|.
TGTGCCAGCAGCTCTGACAGGGGGCGGACTGAAGCTTTCTTT
CASSSDRGRTEAFF
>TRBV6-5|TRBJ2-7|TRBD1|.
TGTGCCAGCAGTACTCAGGGGACAGGGGCCTACGAGCAGTACTTC
CASSTQGTGAYEQYF
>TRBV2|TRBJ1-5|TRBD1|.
TGTGCCAGCAAACAGGGGAGAAATCAGCCCCAGCATTTT
CASKQGRNQPQHF